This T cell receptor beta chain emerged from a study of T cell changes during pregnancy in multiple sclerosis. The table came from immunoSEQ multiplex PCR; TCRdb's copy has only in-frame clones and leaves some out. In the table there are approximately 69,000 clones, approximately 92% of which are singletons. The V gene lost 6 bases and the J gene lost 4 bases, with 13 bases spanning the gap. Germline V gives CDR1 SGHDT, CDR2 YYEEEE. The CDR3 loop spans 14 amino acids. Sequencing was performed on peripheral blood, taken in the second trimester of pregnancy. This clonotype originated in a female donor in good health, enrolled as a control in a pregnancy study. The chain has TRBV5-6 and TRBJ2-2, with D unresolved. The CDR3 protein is CASIFGDGTGELFF. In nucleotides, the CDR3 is TGTGCCAGCATCTTTGGAGACGGCACCGGGGAGCTGTTTTTT. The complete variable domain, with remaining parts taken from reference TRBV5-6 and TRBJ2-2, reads DAGVTQSPTHLIKTRGQQVTLRCSPKSGHDTVSWYQQALGQGPQFIFQYYEEEERQRGNFPDRFSGHQFPNYSSELNVNALLLGDSALYLCASIFGDGTGELFFGEGSRLTVL.